This entry is about one T cell receptor (beta chain). One entry per CDR3 protein, called by TCRdb with MiXCR from the 5' RACE reads. The profile covers hundreds of thousands of distinct CDR3 sequences, with about 20% appearing a single time and roughly 4.3% taken by the ten largest. This sample is drawn from a study of identical twins. The CDR3 sequence is 14 residues long. Trimming cost V 3 bases and J 5 bases, with 14 bases left between them. The same data also contributed to another study, on T cells expressing NK-cell markers.

The sample was PBMCs. V gene TRBV12-3 or TRBV12-4 combines with J gene TRBJ2-7; D could derive from TRBD1 or TRBD2 (5 bases each). The clonotype comes from a young woman in good health. Here the CDR3 reads CASSFVAGRDEQYF. The CDR3 DNA reads TGTGCCAGCAGTTTCGTGGCAGGGCGGGACGAGCAGTACTTC.